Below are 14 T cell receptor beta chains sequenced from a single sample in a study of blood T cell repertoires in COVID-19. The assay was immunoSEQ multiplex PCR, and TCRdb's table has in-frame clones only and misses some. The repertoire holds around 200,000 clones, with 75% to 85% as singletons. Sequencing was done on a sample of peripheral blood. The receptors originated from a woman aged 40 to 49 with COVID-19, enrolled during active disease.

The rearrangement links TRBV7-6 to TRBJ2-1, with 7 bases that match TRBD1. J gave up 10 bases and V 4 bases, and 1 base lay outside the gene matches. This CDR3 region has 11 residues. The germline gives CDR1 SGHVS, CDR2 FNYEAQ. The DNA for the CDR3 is TGTGCCAGCAGCTCGGACAGGGAGCAGTTCTTC. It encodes CASSSDREQFF.

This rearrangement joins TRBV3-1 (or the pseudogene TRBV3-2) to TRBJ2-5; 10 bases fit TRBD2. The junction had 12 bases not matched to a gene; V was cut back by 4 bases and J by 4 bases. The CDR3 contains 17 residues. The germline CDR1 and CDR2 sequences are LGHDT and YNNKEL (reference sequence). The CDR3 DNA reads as TGTGCCAGCAGCCCTCTCCCGGGACTAGCGAGGCGAGAGACCCAGTACTTC. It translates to CASSPLPGLARRETQYF.

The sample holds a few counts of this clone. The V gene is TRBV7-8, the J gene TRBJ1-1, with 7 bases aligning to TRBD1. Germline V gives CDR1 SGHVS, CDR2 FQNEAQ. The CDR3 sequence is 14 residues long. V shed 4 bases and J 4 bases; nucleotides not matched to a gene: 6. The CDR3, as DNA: TGTGCCAGCAGCTGGGAACAGGGGACCACTGAAGCTTTCTTT. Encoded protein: CASSWEQGTTEAFF. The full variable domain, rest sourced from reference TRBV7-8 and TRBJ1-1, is GAGVSQSPRYKVAKRGQDVALRCDPISGHVSLFWYQQALGQGPEFLTYFQNEAQLDKSGLPSDRFFAERPEGSVSTLKIQRTQQEDSAVYLCASSWEQGTTEAFFGQGTRLTVV.

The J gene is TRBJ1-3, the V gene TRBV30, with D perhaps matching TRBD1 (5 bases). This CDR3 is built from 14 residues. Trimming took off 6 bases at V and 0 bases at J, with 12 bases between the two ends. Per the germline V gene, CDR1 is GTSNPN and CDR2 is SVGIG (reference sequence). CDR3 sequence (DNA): TGTGCCTGCCGAACAGGCCGCTCTGGAAACACCATATATTTT. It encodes CACRTGRSGNTIYF.

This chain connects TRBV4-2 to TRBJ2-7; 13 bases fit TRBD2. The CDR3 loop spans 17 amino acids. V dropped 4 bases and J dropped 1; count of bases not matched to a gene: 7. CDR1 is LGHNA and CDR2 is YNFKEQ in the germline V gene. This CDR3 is CASSPGLAGVGSYEQYF. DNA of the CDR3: TGTGCCAGCAGCCCCGGACTAGCGGGAGTAGGGTCCTACGAGCAGTACTTC.

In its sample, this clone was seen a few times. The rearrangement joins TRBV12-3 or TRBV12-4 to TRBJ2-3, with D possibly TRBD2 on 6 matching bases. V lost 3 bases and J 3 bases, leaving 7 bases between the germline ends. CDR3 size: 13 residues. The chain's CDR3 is CASSFGGTDTQYF. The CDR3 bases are TGTGCCAGCAGTTTCGGGGGAACAGATACGCAGTATTTT.

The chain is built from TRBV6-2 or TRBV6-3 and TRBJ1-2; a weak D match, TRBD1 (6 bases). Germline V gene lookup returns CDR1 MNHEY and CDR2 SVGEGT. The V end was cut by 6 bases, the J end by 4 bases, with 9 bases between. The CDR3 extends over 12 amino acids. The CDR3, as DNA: TGTGCCAGCAGCGCGACAGGCTATGGCTACACCTTC. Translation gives CASSATGYGYTF.

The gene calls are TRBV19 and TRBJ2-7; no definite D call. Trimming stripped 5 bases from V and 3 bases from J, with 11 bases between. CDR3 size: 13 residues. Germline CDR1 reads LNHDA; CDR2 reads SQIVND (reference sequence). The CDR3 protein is CASSFRRGYEQYF. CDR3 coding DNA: TGTGCCAGTAGTTTCCGGCGCGGCTACGAGCAGTACTTC.

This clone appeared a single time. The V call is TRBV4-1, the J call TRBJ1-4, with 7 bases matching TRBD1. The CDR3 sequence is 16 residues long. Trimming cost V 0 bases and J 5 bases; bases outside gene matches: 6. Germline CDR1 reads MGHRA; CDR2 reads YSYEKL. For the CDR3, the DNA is TGCGCCAGCAGCCAAGACATTGGGACAGCAAATGAAAAACTGTTTTTT. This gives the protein CASSQDIGTANEKLFF.

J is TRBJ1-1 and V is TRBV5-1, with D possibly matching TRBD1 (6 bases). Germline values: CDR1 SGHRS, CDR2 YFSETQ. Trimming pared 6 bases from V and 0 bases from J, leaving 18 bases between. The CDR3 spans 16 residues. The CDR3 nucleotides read TGCGCCAGCACCTCCGGGGGGGCTCGAATGAACACTGAAGCTTTCTTT. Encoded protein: CASTSGGARMNTEAFF.

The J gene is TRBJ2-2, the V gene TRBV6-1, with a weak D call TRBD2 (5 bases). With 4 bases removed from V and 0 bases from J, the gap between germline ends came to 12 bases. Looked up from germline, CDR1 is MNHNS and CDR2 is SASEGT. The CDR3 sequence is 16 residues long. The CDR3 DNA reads TGTGCCAGCAGTGTCCGCCGGGGTTCGAACACCGGGGAGCTGTTTTTT. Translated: CASSVRRGSNTGELFF.

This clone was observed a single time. CDR3 nucleotide sequence: TGTGCCAGCAGTTTTTTACTCAAGGTTTCCAGAGGGACAGGGAGCTCCTACGAGCAGTACTTC. It encodes CASSFLLKVSRGTGSSYEQYF. This chain uses TRBV28 with TRBJ2-7; 9 positions agree with TRBD1. Germline lookup yields CDR1 MDHEN and CDR2 SYDVKM. This CDR3 is built from 21 residues. V was clipped by 3 bases and J by 0 bases; unmatched bases: 21.

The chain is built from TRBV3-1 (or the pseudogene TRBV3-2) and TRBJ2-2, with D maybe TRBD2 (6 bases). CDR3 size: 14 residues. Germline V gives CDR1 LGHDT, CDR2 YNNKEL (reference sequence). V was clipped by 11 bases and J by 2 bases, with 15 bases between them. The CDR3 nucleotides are TGTGCCGGGCAACCGGGACTTAACACCGGGGAGCTGTTTTTT. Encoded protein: CAGQPGLNTGELFF.

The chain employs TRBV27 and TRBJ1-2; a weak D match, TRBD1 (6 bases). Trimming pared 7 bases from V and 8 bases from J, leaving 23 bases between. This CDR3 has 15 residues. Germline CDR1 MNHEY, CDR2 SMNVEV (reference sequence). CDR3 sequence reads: CASTSGQRGVRGYTF. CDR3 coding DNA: TGTGCCAGCACCTCCGGACAGCGGGGTGTCCGGGGCTACACCTTC.